This T cell receptor beta chain was sequenced in a study of blood T cells in healthy people across ages. The use of a sample-barcoded 5' primer and a J-beta primer mix characterized a second PCR of roughly 6 to 12 cycles. TCRdb re-called the 5' RACE reads with MiXCR, one entry per CDR3 protein. The profile shows under 850,000 distinct CDR3 sequences, 35% to 40% of them singletons. Healthy Caucasian individuals from Russia aged 6 to 90 were enrolled as donors. This clonotype was detected only a few times. Its ends do not fully match the called genes, so a read error is possible. Germline V gene lookup returns CDR1 ENHRY and CDR2 SYGVKD. The CDR3 extends over 14 amino acids.

The TCR was taken from a man younger than 30 in good health. The rearrangement links TRBV10-3 to TRBJ2-5; no clear D gene. The specimen sequenced was blood. This CDR3 reads CAVSERAVQETQYF. CDR3 DNA: TGTGCCGTCAGTGAACGGGCAGTCCAAGAGACCCAGTACTTC.